One and the same sample provided the 27 T cell receptor beta chains below, sequenced in a study of neurological immune-mediated disorders. TCRdb fed the 5' RACE reads into MiXCR, producing one record per CDR3 protein. The sample lists 50,000 to 70,000 distinct CDR3 sequences; about 3.4% were seen once. Sequenced material: PBMCs. Receptors were obtained from a man aged 35 to 55 with multiple sclerosis.

In its sample, this clonotype was seen many times. The V and J genes are TRBV5-1 and TRBJ2-1; D gene uncertain. From germline, CDR1 is SGHRS and CDR2 YFSETQ. The CDR3 totals 16 residues. V lost 4 bases, J lost 0 bases, and 14 bases lay in between. The CDR3 DNA reads as TGCGCCAGCAGCCGGAATATGTTGGGCTCCTACAATGAGCAGTTCTTC. Amino acids: CASSRNMLGSYNEQFF.

This clonotype was found many times. V usage is TRBV5-1 and J usage is TRBJ2-5, with TRBD2 matching over 10 bases. CDR1 and CDR2 from the germline V gene are SGHRS and YFSETQ. V was clipped by 0 bases and J by 5 bases; unmatched bases: 7. The CDR3 sequence is 16 residues long. The CDR3 loop reads CASSLGASGGGETQYF. The DNA of the CDR3 is TGCGCCAGCAGCTTGGGAGCTAGCGGGGGAGGGGAGACCCAGTACTTC.

This clonotype was seen repeatedly, ten times or more. V usage is TRBV20-1 and J usage is TRBJ1-1; D not certain. CDR3 length equals 13 residues. Germline CDR1 reads DFQATT; CDR2 reads SNEGSKA (reference sequence). V gave up 3 bases and J gave up 1 base, with 9 bases separating them. CDR3 sequence reads: CSASVAGNTEAFF. In nucleotides, the CDR3 is TGCAGTGCTAGCGTCGCAGGGAACACTGAAGCTTTCTTT.

Ten or more counts support this clonotype. The V call is TRBV20-1, the J call TRBJ2-1, with 9 bases that match TRBD2. CDR1 and CDR2 from the germline V gene are DFQATT and SNEGSKA (reference sequence). V lost 1 base and J lost 8; bases outside the gene matches: 9. The CDR3 has 15 residues. For the CDR3, the DNA is TGCAGTGCTAGAGGAGGTGGCGGGAGGGGTGATGAGCAGTTCTTC. This sequence encodes CSARGGGGRGDEQFF.

This clonotype was counted many times. V is TRBV5-4 and J is TRBJ2-1; 9 bases fit TRBD2. CDR1 SGHNT and CDR2 YYREEE come from the germline V gene (reference sequence). V lost 5 bases to trimming and J lost 7 bases; unmatched junction nucleotides: 7. The CDR3 runs 14 residues. The CDR3 loop is CASSRGGVGNEQFF. CDR3 DNA sequence: TGTGCCAGCAGTCGCGGGGGGGTAGGGAATGAGCAGTTCTTC.

At least ten counts were recorded for this clonotype. The rearrangement uses TRBV5-1 and TRBJ1-2; D possibly corresponds to TRBD1 (5 bases). The CDR3 sequence is 14 residues long. Germline-derived CDR1 and CDR2 are SGHRS and YFSETQ. Trimming left V 4 bases short and J 7 bases short, with 17 bases between. Here the CDR3 reads CASSPQGGGGGYTF. Written as DNA, the CDR3 is TGCGCCAGCAGCCCCCAGGGTGGTGGTGGTGGCTACACCTTC.

Many counts were recorded for this clonotype. This chain links TRBV11-2 with TRBJ1-1; D gene uncertain. Trimming took off 3 bases at V and 4 bases at J, with 6 bases between the two ends. CDR3 size: 12 residues. CDR1 and CDR2 from the germline V gene are SGHAT and FQNNGV. CDR3 nucleotides: TGTGCCAGCAGCTTCCTGCTCACTGAAGCTTTCTTT. Its translation is CASSFLLTEAFF.

V is TRBV12-3 or TRBV12-4 and J is TRBJ1-1; D perhaps matches TRBD1 (5 bases). The length of the CDR3 is 13 residues. Trimming shortened V by 3 bases and J by 6 bases, and 11 bases separated the two germline ends. The CDR3, as DNA: TGTGCCAGCAGTTTTGGGGGGACGCCTGAAGCTTTCTTT. This translates into CASSFGGTPEAFF.

This clonotype was observed many times. The chain couples TRBV5-1 to TRBJ2-1, with 9 bases aligning to TRBD2. Germline V gene sequence: CDR1 SGHRS, CDR2 YFSETQ. V trimming: 4 bases; J trimming: 4 bases; junction bases outside the gene matches: 6. CDR3 size: 15 residues. DNA for the CDR3: TGCGCCAGCAGCGCCCTAGCGGGGCCTTACAATGAGCAGTTCTTC. It codes for CASSALAGPYNEQFF.

This clonotype was detected many times. This rearrangement joins TRBV24-1 to TRBJ2-6, with 9 bases identical to TRBD1. With 5 bases clipped from V and 4 bases from J, the junction kept 8 bases outside the gene matches. The CDR3 has 17 residues. Germline V gene data show CDR1 as KGHDR and CDR2 as SFDVKD. CDR3 in amino acids: CATSGRTGESGANVLTF. DNA of the CDR3: TGTGCCACCAGTGGAAGGACAGGGGAGTCGGGGGCCAACGTCCTGACTTTC.

Many counts were recorded for this clonotype. The rearrangement joins TRBV5-6 to TRBJ2-1; maybe TRBD1 (6 bases). V was clipped by 0 bases and J by 1 base, with 11 bases between them. The CDR3 contains 16 residues. Germline V gene sequence: CDR1 SGHDT, CDR2 YYEEEE. CDR3 in amino acids: CASSLAGQASYNEQFF. In nucleotides, the CDR3 is TGTGCCAGCAGCTTGGCGGGACAAGCGTCCTACAATGAGCAGTTCTTC.

This clonotype showed up many times. This rearrangement joins TRBV20-1 to TRBJ1-1, with D maybe TRBD1 (6 bases). Germline V CDR1 and CDR2: DFQATT, SNEGSKA (reference sequence). The V and J ends lost 0 bases and 5 bases respectively, with 13 bases between them. The CDR3 is 14 residues long. CDR3 residues: CSARDPTGRTEAFF. DNA for the CDR3: TGCAGTGCTAGAGACCCCACAGGGAGGACTGAAGCTTTCTTT.

This clonotype showed up many times. Here the CDR3 reads CASSLQGSDTQYF. In DNA, the CDR3 is TGCGCCAGCAGCTTGCAGGGATCAGATACGCAGTATTTT. The chain joins TRBV5-1 to TRBJ2-3; tentative D call: TRBD1 (5 bases). Trimming removed 1 base from V and 4 bases from J, with 7 bases in between. CDR3 length equals 13 residues. CDR1 SGHRS and CDR2 YFSETQ come from the germline V gene.

This clonotype was counted at least ten times. V gene TRBV27 combines with J gene TRBJ1-1, with D uncertain. The germline V gene has CDR1 MNHEY and CDR2 SMNVEV (reference sequence). The CDR3 totals 14 residues. The germline V and J ends were trimmed by 5 bases and 1 base, with 11 bases remaining between them. This chain's CDR3 is CASSNVGPNTEAFF. The CDR3 DNA sequence: TGTGCCAGCAGTAATGTAGGGCCGAACACTGAAGCTTTCTTT.

This clonotype was found many times. This chain uses TRBV12-3 or TRBV12-4 with TRBJ2-3; D perhaps matches TRBD1 (5 bases). Trimming removed 5 bases from V and 6 bases from J, with 9 bases in between. The CDR3 runs 12 residues. The CDR3 reads CASSLAGDTQYF. The CDR3 DNA reads TGTGCCAGCAGTCTCGCAGGGGATACGCAGTATTTT.

The sample holds many counts of this clonotype. The chain recombines TRBV20-1 with TRBJ1-2, with a weak D call TRBD1 (6 bases). CDR1 is DFQATT, CDR2 SNEGSKA, per germline (reference sequence). V gave up 4 bases and J gave up 4 bases, with 13 bases separating them. This CDR3 has 13 amino acids. CDR3 in amino acids: CSANRERTYGYTF. CDR3 sequence (DNA): TGCAGTGCTAACAGGGAGAGGACCTATGGCTACACCTTC.

This clonotype has at least ten counts. The rearrangement uses TRBV20-1 and TRBJ2-1, with D tentatively TRBD2 (7 bases). CDR3 size: 13 residues. V was clipped by 6 bases and J by 7 bases, with 16 bases between them. The germline V gene has CDR1 DFQATT and CDR2 SNEGSKA (reference sequence). The CDR3, as DNA: TGCAGTGCCCCTAGGGGGAGGGGGAATGAGCAGTTCTTC. Amino acids: CSAPRGRGNEQFF.

The sample holds a few counts of this clonotype. The genes are TRBV6-5 and TRBJ2-1; 9 nucleotides match TRBD2. CDR1 is MNHEY and CDR2 is SVGAGI in the germline V gene. Trimming removed 4 bases from V and 9 bases from J; junction bases left unmatched: 10. The CDR3 has 15 amino acids. The CDR3: CASSSNSGSGFEQFF. As DNA, the CDR3 is TGTGCCAGCAGTTCGAATAGCGGGAGTGGTTTTGAGCAGTTCTTC.

A few counts support this clonotype. The V and J genes are TRBV7-8 and TRBJ2-7; D unresolved. Germline V lookup: CDR1 SGHVS, CDR2 FQNEAQ. Trimming left V 0 bases short and J 1 base short, with 4 bases between. The CDR3 has 13 amino acids. The CDR3 protein is CASSLAESYEQYF. The CDR3 DNA sequence: TGTGCCAGCAGCTTAGCGGAGTCCTACGAGCAGTACTTC.

This clonotype was seen repeatedly, ten times or more. The chain employs TRBV7-2 and TRBJ1-5; 9 nucleotides agree with TRBD1. The V and J ends lost 5 bases and 10 bases, in that order; junction bases with no gene match: 12. The CDR3 covers 15 residues. CDR1 is SGHTA, CDR2 FQGNSA, per germline. The CDR3 region is CASSISGTGPYPQHF. The CDR3, as DNA: TGTGCCAGCAGCATTTCCGGGACAGGGCCCTATCCCCAGCATTTT.

This clonotype was counted ten times or more. The chain joins TRBV5-1 to TRBJ2-3; TRBD2 matches 7 bases. The CDR3 loop spans 15 amino acids. Germline lookup yields CDR1 SGHRS and CDR2 YFSETQ. Losses at the gene ends were 4 bases for V and 2 bases for J; bases not matched to a gene: 7. The CDR3 DNA follows: TGCGCCAGCAGCCGCGGGACTACCAACACAGATACGCAGTATTTT. This encodes CASSRGTTNTDTQYF.

This clonotype was found many times. This sequence joins TRBV5-1 and TRBJ1-6; the D is unclear. CDR3 size: 15 residues. The V end lost 0 bases, the J end lost 7 bases, and 11 bases lay between the germline ends. Germline V gene lookup returns CDR1 SGHRS and CDR2 YFSETQ. This chain's CDR3 is CASSLADPGNSPLHF. The CDR3 DNA reads as TGCGCCAGCAGCTTGGCAGACCCGGGAAATTCACCCCTCCACTTT.

This clonotype was recorded at least ten times. The chain combines TRBV7-2 with TRBJ2-1; TRBD1 might be the D (6 bases). The V end was cut by 7 bases, the J end by 9 bases, with 16 bases between. CDR1 is SGHTA, CDR2 FQGNSA, per germline. This CDR3 has 13 residues. The DNA for the CDR3 is TGTGCCAGCACCCCCGGGACACCTCTTGAGCAGTTCTTC. Translating it yields CASTPGTPLEQFF.

This clonotype was recorded many times. The chain combines TRBV7-3 with TRBJ2-2; D may be TRBD1 (6 bases). The CDR3 length is 17 residues. The germline V gene encodes CDR1 SGHTA and CDR2 FQGTGA. Trimming cost V 5 bases and J 1 base, with 17 bases left between them. CDR3 sequence reads: CASSPYSRTVNTGELFF. The CDR3 coding sequence is TGTGCCAGCAGCCCGTACAGTAGGACAGTGAACACCGGGGAGCTGTTTTTT.

This clonotype was counted at least ten times. V gene TRBV5-6 combines with J gene TRBJ1-1; D is unresolved. Germline V gene sequence: CDR1 SGHDT, CDR2 YYEEEE. The CDR3 totals 15 residues. Trimming cost V 0 bases and J 6 bases, with 15 bases left between them. In nucleotides, the CDR3 is TGTGCCAGCAGCTTGGGTCCGGATTTACGACCTGAAGCTTTCTTT. Translated: CASSLGPDLRPEAFF.

This clonotype was seen many times. V usage is TRBV10-3 and J usage is TRBJ1-5; a weak D match, TRBD1 (5 bases). The germline V and J ends were trimmed by 3 bases and 6 bases, with 9 bases remaining between them. The CDR3 spans 13 residues. From germline, CDR1 is ENHRY and CDR2 SYGVKD. In nucleotides, the CDR3 is TGTGCCATCAGTGAAATTGGGACTCAGCCCCAGCATTTT. This sequence encodes CAISEIGTQPQHF.

This clonotype was recorded many times. V and J are TRBV5-1 and TRBJ2-5, with 10 bases identical to TRBD2. Germline V gene lookup returns CDR1 SGHRS and CDR2 YFSETQ. The CDR3 spans 15 residues. Losses at the gene ends were 0 bases for V and 5 bases for J; bases not matched to a gene: 4. The CDR3 region has the DNA TGCGCCAGCAGCTTGGCCGGGACTAGCGAGGAGACCCAGTACTTC. This translates into CASSLAGTSEETQYF.